Listed here are 24 T cell receptor beta chains from one sample, sequenced in a study of beta chain features in type 1 diabetes. Expressed TCRB transcripts were sequenced, since all the RNA that had been isolated was reverse transcribed. The table came from immunoSEQ multiplex PCR; TCRdb's copy has only in-frame clones and leaves some out. The profile shows 400,000 or so clones, 10% to 15% of them singletons. Points from the study as a whole: Moderate but significant shortening of TCRB CDR3s was recorded in all four CD4+ subsets from Type 1 diabetes patients.

The antigens for these receptors are not known. The sample was naive CD4+ T cells from blood. These TCRs come from a woman aged 18-29 years with type 1 diabetes.

This clone was found a few times. V usage is TRBV27 and J usage is TRBJ2-2; D is uncertain. The V gene lost 5 bases and the J gene lost 8 bases, with 12 bases spanning the gap. CDR1 is MNHEY, CDR2 SMNVEV, per germline (reference sequence). The CDR3 totals 13 residues. CDR3 coding DNA: TGTGCCAGCAGTCCCACTAAGCGTGGGGAGCTGTTTTTT. It codes for CASSPTKRGELFF.

The V gene is TRBV4-3, the J gene TRBJ2-1, with TRBD1 matching 8 bases. Unmatched junction bases numbered 2, after V lost 2 bases and J lost 8 bases. Germline V gene sequence: CDR1 LGHNA, CDR2 YSLEER. The CDR3 is made up of 13 amino acids. The CDR3 is CASSQQGAYEQFF. The DNA of the CDR3 is TGCGCCAGCAGCCAACAGGGGGCCTATGAGCAGTTCTTC.

The sample holds a few counts of this clone. The chain links TRBV6-1 to TRBJ2-5, with TRBD2 matching over 11 bases. The V gene end was trimmed by 0 bases and the J gene end by 7 bases; junction bases not matched to a gene: 4. CDR3 length: 15 amino acids. Germline V gives CDR1 MNHNS, CDR2 SASEGT. The CDR3 is CASSEASSGRRTQYF. CDR3 coding DNA: TGTGCCAGCAGTGAAGCGTCTAGCGGGAGGAGGACCCAGTACTTC.

This clone was counted only a few times. The CDR3 spells CASSHGTSKAYEQYF. CDR3 nucleotides: TGTGCCAGCTCCCACGGGACAAGTAAGGCCTACGAGCAGTACTTC. The chain joins TRBV18 to TRBJ2-7, with D tentatively TRBD1 (6 bases). Trimming pared 6 bases from V and 2 bases from J, leaving 17 bases between. The germline V gene has CDR1 KGHSH and CDR2 LQKENI. The CDR3 extends over 15 amino acids.

This chain connects TRBV6-5 to TRBJ2-1, with 7 bases matching TRBD2. This CDR3 has 13 residues. Germline V lookup: CDR1 MNHEY, CDR2 SVGAGI. J gave up 10 bases and V 2 bases, and 5 bases lay outside the gene matches. CDR3 loop: CASSYREGREQFF. The CDR3 coding sequence is TGTGCCAGCAGTTACAGGGAGGGCCGCGAGCAGTTCTTC.

The sample holds a few counts of this clone. V is TRBV7-3 and J is TRBJ2-6; TRBD1 agrees at 9 bases. Trimming cost V 2 bases and J 0 bases; bases outside gene matches: 5. The CDR3 is 18 residues long. Germline-derived CDR1 and CDR2 are SGHTA and FQGTGA. The CDR3 region is CASSLQGTGSSGANVLTF. In nucleotides, the CDR3 is TGTGCCAGCAGCTTACAGGGGACAGGGAGCTCTGGGGCCAACGTCCTGACTTTC. Variable domain in full (rest from reference TRBV7-3 and TRBJ2-6): GAGVSQTPSNKVTEKGKYVELRCDPISGHTALYWYRQSLGQGPEFLIYFQGTGAADDSGLPNDRFFAVRPEGSVSTLKIQRTERGDSAVYLCASSLQGTGSSGANVLTFGAGSRLTVL.

A few counts support this clone. J is TRBJ2-1 and V is TRBV29-1, with D possibly being TRBD2 (6 bases). V was clipped by 4 bases and J by 8 bases, with 12 bases between them. Germline CDR1 reads SQVTM; CDR2 reads ANQGSEA. The CDR3 is made up of 12 amino acids. The DNA for the CDR3 is TGCAGCGTTGTCCCACAGCGGGATGAGCAGTTCTTC. It codes for CSVVPQRDEQFF.

This clone was recorded a few times. This chain joins TRBV7-9 and TRBJ1-1; the match to TRBD1 covers 7 bases. In germline, CDR1 is SEHNR, CDR2 FQNEAQ (reference sequence). This CDR3 spans 14 amino acids. V shed 5 bases and J 6 bases; nucleotides not matched to a gene: 9. This chain's CDR3 is CASSPSTGQSEAFF. The CDR3 DNA reads as TGTGCCAGCAGCCCATCGACAGGGCAATCTGAAGCTTTCTTT. Filled out from reference TRBV7-9 and TRBJ1-1, the complete variable domain reads DTGVSQNPRHKITKRGQNVTFRCDPISEHNRLYWYRQTLGQGPEFLTYFQNEAQLEKSRLLSDRFSAERPKGSFSTLEIQRTEQGDSAMYLCASSPSTGQSEAFFGQGTRLTVV.

This clone has only a few counts. This rearrangement joins TRBV18 to TRBJ1-1; D gene uncertain. The V gene lost 0 bases and the J gene lost 7 bases, with 15 bases spanning the gap. The CDR3 covers 15 residues. Looked up from germline, CDR1 is KGHSH and CDR2 is LQKENI. CDR3 DNA: TGTGCCAGCTCACCACCAAATCGGGAGCCGTTTGAAGCTTTCTTT. It yields the protein CASSPPNREPFEAFF.

The J gene is TRBJ2-2, the V gene TRBV11-2, with 8 bases identical to TRBD2. CDR1 SGHAT and CDR2 FQNNGV come from the germline V gene. The CDR3 covers 17 residues. V shed 0 bases, J shed 3 bases, and the junction held 6 bases outside the gene matches. The CDR3 spells CASSLDPASGHTGELFF. CDR3 coding DNA: TGTGCCAGCAGCTTAGATCCGGCTAGCGGGCACACCGGGGAGCTGTTTTTT.

This clone was seen a handful of times. This chain joins TRBV5-4 and TRBJ1-2, with TRBD1 matching over 8 bases. Germline assignment: CDR1 SGHNT and CDR2 YYREEE (reference sequence). This CDR3 spans 13 amino acids. J gave up 3 bases and V 8 bases, and 6 bases lay outside the gene matches. In DNA form, the CDR3 reads TGTGCCAGTGCAGGGGGCGGTCACTATGGCTACACCTTC. It codes for CASAGGGHYGYTF.

V gene TRBV2 combines with J gene TRBJ1-2, with D possibly matching TRBD1 (6 bases). The CDR3 runs 14 residues. From germline, CDR1 is SNHLY and CDR2 FYNNEI. V was cut by 6 bases and J by 8 bases, with 19 bases left in between. The CDR3: CASRALQGSRGYTF. The CDR3 bases are TGTGCCAGCAGGGCCTTACAGGGTTCGCGAGGCTACACCTTC.

This rearrangement joins TRBV4-1 to TRBJ2-7; 8 nucleotides match TRBD2. The germline V gene has CDR1 MGHRA and CDR2 YSYEKL. Trimming cost V 4 bases and J 3 bases; bases outside gene matches: 8. This CDR3 contains 15 residues. This CDR3 reads CASSRILAAVYEQYF. CDR3 DNA sequence: TGCGCCAGCAGCCGGATACTAGCGGCAGTCTACGAGCAGTACTTC.

This clone has more than one count but fewer than ten. The rearrangement uses TRBV13 and TRBJ2-2; 12 bases match TRBD1. CDR3 length: 16 amino acids. Germline CDR1 reads PRHDT; CDR2 reads FYEKMQ (reference sequence). Losses at the gene ends were 5 bases for V and 4 bases for J; bases not matched to a gene: 5. CDR3 amino acids: CASSGTGGDRTGELFF. The CDR3 DNA follows: TGTGCCAGCAGCGGGACAGGGGGCGATCGCACCGGGGAGCTGTTTTTT.

The table lists this clone with a few counts. The chain couples TRBV5-1 to TRBJ2-7; D is perhaps TRBD2 (7 bases). This CDR3 has 14 residues. Germline V lookup: CDR1 SGHRS, CDR2 YFSETQ. V lost 4 bases and J 3 bases, leaving 14 bases between the germline ends. The CDR3 nucleotides are TGCGCCAGCAGCAATCGGGGGGCAGACTACGAGCAGTACTTC. As protein: CASSNRGADYEQYF.

The chain is built from TRBV27 and TRBJ1-2; 8 positions match TRBD1. The CDR3 loop spans 14 amino acids. Germline-derived CDR1 and CDR2 are MNHEY and SMNVEV (reference sequence). Losses at the gene ends were 3 bases for V and 7 bases for J; bases not matched to a gene: 7. This CDR3 is CASSFMQGAGGYTF. CDR3 nucleotides: TGTGCCAGCAGTTTCATGCAGGGGGCGGGTGGCTACACCTTC.

This chain connects TRBV6-5 to TRBJ1-1, with TRBD1 as a possible D gene (5 bases). V was cut by 5 bases and J by 1 base, with 14 bases left in between. In germline, CDR1 is MNHEY, CDR2 SVGAGI. The CDR3 covers 15 residues. CDR3 sequence (DNA): TGTGCCAGCAGTGGGCTGTCGGGGGAGAACACTGAAGCTTTCTTT. It codes for CASSGLSGENTEAFF.

The chain joins TRBV4-1 to TRBJ1-6, with D maybe TRBD1 (6 bases). This CDR3 region has 16 residues. In germline, CDR1 is MGHRA, CDR2 YSYEKL. V was shortened by 3 bases and J by 7 bases, with 16 bases between the two germline ends. DNA of the CDR3: TGCGCCAGCAGCCACCCCAAGGGACAATCGAATTCACCCCTCCACTTT. The encoded protein is CASSHPKGQSNSPLHF.

This clone was seen more than once but under ten times. V and J are TRBV9 and TRBJ2-2; 7 nucleotides align to TRBD1. The germline gives CDR1 SGDLS, CDR2 YYNGEE. V lost 0 bases and J lost 0; bases outside the gene matches: 5. CDR3 length equals 17 residues. DNA of the CDR3: TGTGCCAGCAGCGTAGTCGGGCAGGGGGCGAACACCGGGGAGCTGTTTTTT. Its translation is CASSVVGQGANTGELFF.

The chain links TRBV7-6 to TRBJ2-7; the match to TRBD2 covers 8 bases. V lost 2 bases and J lost 3; bases outside the gene matches: 3. Germline V CDR1 and CDR2: SGHVS, FNYEAQ. The CDR3 has 14 residues. Written as DNA, the CDR3 is TGTGCCAGCAGCTTAACCCGGGGGGGCTACGAGCAGTACTTC. Its translation: CASSLTRGGYEQYF.

There are a few counts of this clone. The V and J genes are TRBV18 and TRBJ2-5; D not certain. Germline loops: CDR1 KGHSH, CDR2 LQKENI. Trimming shortened V by 3 bases and J by 0 bases, and 5 bases separated the two germline ends. The CDR3 consists of 13 residues. Here the CDR3 reads CASSPPDQETQYF. CDR3 coding DNA: TGTGCCAGCTCACCCCCGGACCAAGAGACCCAGTACTTC.

This clone appeared a few times. The chain links TRBV29-1 to TRBJ2-3, with 7 positions matching TRBD2. Germline V lookup: CDR1 SQVTM, CDR2 ANQGSEA. This CDR3 has 12 residues. Unmatched junction bases numbered 9, after V lost 7 bases and J lost 8 bases. The DNA for the CDR3 is TGCAGCGCCTTCCTCGGGAGGAGTACGCAGTATTTT. It specifies CSAFLGRSTQYF.

The V and J genes are TRBV10-3 and TRBJ2-7, with D perhaps TRBD1 (5 bases). Germline-derived CDR1 and CDR2 are ENHRY and SYGVKD. The length of the CDR3 is 16 residues. Trimming shortened V by 3 bases and J by 5 bases, and 20 bases separated the two germline ends. The CDR3 DNA is TGTGCCATCAGTGAAGGTAGTGGTCAGGGTTTCGACGAGCAGTACTTC. Translated, it gives CAISEGSGQGFDEQYF.

The rearrangement links TRBV18 to TRBJ2-5; possibly TRBD1 for D (6 bases). V was shortened by 6 bases and J by 5 bases, with 13 bases between the two germline ends. This CDR3 contains 13 residues. Per the germline V gene, CDR1 is KGHSH and CDR2 is LQKENI. The CDR3 DNA follows: TGTGCCAGCTCGACAGGACATATCGAGACCCAGTACTTC. It encodes CASSTGHIETQYF.